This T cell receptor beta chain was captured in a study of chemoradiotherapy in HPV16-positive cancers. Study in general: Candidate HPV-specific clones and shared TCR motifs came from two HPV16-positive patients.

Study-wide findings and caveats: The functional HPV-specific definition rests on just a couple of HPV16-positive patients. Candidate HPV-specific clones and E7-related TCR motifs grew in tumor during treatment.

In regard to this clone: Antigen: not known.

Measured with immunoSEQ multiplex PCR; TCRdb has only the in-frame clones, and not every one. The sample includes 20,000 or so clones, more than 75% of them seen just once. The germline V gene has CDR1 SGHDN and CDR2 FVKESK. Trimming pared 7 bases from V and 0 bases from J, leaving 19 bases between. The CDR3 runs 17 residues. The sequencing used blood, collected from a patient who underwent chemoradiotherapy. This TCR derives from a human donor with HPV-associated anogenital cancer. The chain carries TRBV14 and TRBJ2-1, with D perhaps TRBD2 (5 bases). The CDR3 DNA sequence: TGTGCCAGCACCCCGAGAGGGCTATCCAGCTCCTACAATGAGCAGTTCTTC. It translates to CASTPRGLSSSYNEQFF.